This T cell receptor beta chain was captured in a study of blood T cell repertoires in COVID-19. Of note for this clone: A read error may account for a junction end that differs from germline.

Sequenced by immunoSEQ multiplex PCR; TCRdb stores in-frame clones only, minus some. The repertoire holds around 500,000 clones, roughly 88% seen once, with roughly 1.9% in the top ten. The germline V gene has CDR1 MNHEY and CDR2 SVGAGI. CDR3 length: 12 residues. The receptor was isolated from a woman in her thirties or forties who had recovered from COVID-19. The J gene is TRBJ2-5, the V gene TRBV6-5, with 7 bases matching TRBD2. The sequencing input was PBMCs or T cells enriched from blood (not recorded which). For the CDR3, the DNA is TGTGCCAGCTACGTCCCCGGGCGGGAGCCCAACTTC. It translates to CASYVPGREPNF.